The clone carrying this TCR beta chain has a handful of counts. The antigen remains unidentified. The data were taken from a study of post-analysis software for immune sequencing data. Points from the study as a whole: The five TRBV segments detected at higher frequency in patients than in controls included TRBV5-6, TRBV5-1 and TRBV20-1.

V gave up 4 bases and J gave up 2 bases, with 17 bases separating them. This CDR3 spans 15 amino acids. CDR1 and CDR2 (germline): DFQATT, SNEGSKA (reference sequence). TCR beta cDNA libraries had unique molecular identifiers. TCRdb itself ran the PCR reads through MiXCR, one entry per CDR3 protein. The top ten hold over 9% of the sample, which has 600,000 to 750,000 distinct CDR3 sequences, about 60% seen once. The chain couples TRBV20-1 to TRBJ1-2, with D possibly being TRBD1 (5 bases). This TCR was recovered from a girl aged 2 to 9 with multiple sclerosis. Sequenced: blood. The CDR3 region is CSANQKKPGNYGYTF. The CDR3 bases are TGCAGTGCTAACCAAAAGAAACCAGGGAACTATGGCTACACCTTC.